These T cell receptor beta chains were read from a single sample in a study of blood T cell repertoires in COVID-19. Assay: immunoSEQ multiplex PCR; the TCRdb copy retains only in-frame clones and omits some. The sample includes some 29,000 clones, 84% of them seen just once. The sequenced sample consisted of peripheral blood. All receptors come from a man aged 80 or over with active COVID-19. The CDR3 runs from the conserved cysteine through the conserved F or W. The D gene is left open where the match is weak. Clone size is stated in some rows and not others, as once, few, many or a class when expanded.

clone size | J gene | D gene | V gene | CDR3 protein | CDR3 DNA
NA | TRBJ2-5 | NA | TRBV5-1 | CASSERGGRAETQYF | TGCGCCAGCAGCGAGAGAGGGGGTCGGGCAGAGACCCAGTACTTC
NA | TRBJ2-4 | TRBD2 | TRBV10-2 | CASSAGALAKNIQYF | TGCGCCAGCTCCGCGGGAGCCTTAGCCAAAAACATTCAGTACTTC
once | TRBJ2-6 | NA | TRBV6-5 | CAAGSSGANVLTF | TGTGCCGCTGGGAGCTCTGGGGCCAACGTCCTGACTTTC
NA | TRBJ2-7 | TRBD1 | TRBV6-5 | CASSPDRGGTEQYF | TGTGCCAGCAGCCCGGACAGGGGGGGGACTGAGCAGTACTTC
NA | TRBJ1-4 | TRBD1 | TRBV5-1 | CASSGQGATNEKLFF | TGCGCCAGCTCAGGACAGGGGGCGACTAATGAAAAACTGTTTTTT
NA | TRBJ1-2 | TRBD1 | TRBV7-9 | CASSLSSGQGSNYGYTF | TGTGCCAGCAGCTTAAGTAGCGGACAGGGGTCTAACTATGGCTACACCTTC
NA | TRBJ2-7 | TRBD2 | TRBV5-1 | CASSPLAGGLYEQYF | TGCGCCAGCAGCCCTTTGGCGGGGGGGCTCTACGAGCAGTACTTC
NA | TRBJ2-1 | NA | TRBV10-2 | CASSDLEGPYNEQFF | TGCGCCAGCAGTGACTTGGAGGGACCATACAATGAGCAGTTCTTC
NA | TRBJ2-7 | TRBD1 | TRBV2 | CASRAPDRVGGEQYF | TGTGCCAGCAGAGCCCCCGACAGGGTAGGAGGAGAGCAGTACTTC
NA | TRBJ2-5 | TRBD1 | TRBV18 | CASSRGRGRGETQYF | TGTGCCAGCTCACGGGGCAGGGGGCGAGGAGAGACCCAGTACTTC
NA | TRBJ2-5 | NA | TRBV5-1 | CASSQNAGIKETQYF | TGCGCCAGCAGCCAAAATGCAGGGATTAAAGAGACCCAGTACTTC
NA | TRBJ2-7 | NA | TRBV12-3/TRBV12-4 | CASRQTSSYEQYF | TGTGCCAGCAGGCAGACTAGCTCCTACGAGCAGTACTTC
NA | TRBJ2-7 | NA | TRBV19 | CASSIERENEQYF | TGTGCCAGTAGTATAGAGAGAGAAAACGAGCAGTACTTC
NA | TRBJ2-1 | TRBD1 | TRBV3-1/TRBV3-2 | CASSQPGQGNEQFF | TGTGCCAGCAGCCAGCCGGGACAGGGCAATGAGCAGTTCTTC
NA | TRBJ1-2 | TRBD1 | TRBV10-3 | CAISERGQDYGYTF | TGTGCCATCAGTGAAAGGGGGCAGGACTATGGCTACACCTTC
NA | TRBJ1-3 | NA | TRBV10-3 | CAIRGDSGNTIYF | TGTGCCATCAGAGGAGACTCTGGAAACACCATATATTTT
NA | TRBJ2-7 | NA | TRBV19 | CASGARVGQYF | TGTGCCAGCGGAGCCCGGGTAGGGCAGTACTTC
once | TRBJ2-3 | NA | TRBV29-1 | CSVDSGGTDTQYF | TGCAGCGTTGATTCCGGGGGAACAGATACGCAGTATTTT
few | TRBJ2-7 | NA | TRBV5-1 | CASSFGRGIINEQYF | TGCGCCAGCAGCTTCGGTCGGGGGATAATCAACGAGCAGTACTTC
NA | TRBJ1-5 | NA | TRBV4-2 | CASSQGRDRTRQPQHF | TGTGCCAGCAGCCAAGGGCGGGACCGGACAAGGCAGCCCCAGCATTTT
few | TRBJ1-6 | TRBD1 | TRBV7-9 | CASRRGQGGYNSPLHF | TGTGCCAGCAGACGCGGACAGGGTGGATATAATTCACCCCTCCACTTT
NA | TRBJ2-3 | TRBD2 | TRBV2 | CASSKSLRGGADTQYF | TGTGCCAGCAGTAAGAGTTTGCGGGGGGGGGCAGATACGCAGTATTTT
NA | TRBJ1-1 | NA | TRBV24-1 | CATSDMVGEAFF | TGTGCCACCAGTGATATGGTCGGTGAAGCTTTCTTT
NA | TRBJ1-6 | NA | TRBV2 | CASRVDSNSPLHF | TGTGCCAGCAGGGTTGACAGTAATTCACCCCTCCACTTT
NA | TRBJ2-1 | TRBD2 | TRBV20-1 | CSASSGGQGAEQFF | TGCAGTGCTAGTAGCGGGGGCCAAGGGGCGGAGCAGTTCTTC
NA | TRBJ2-5 | NA | TRBV25-1 | CASSDSAGPRGETQYF | TGTGCCAGCAGTGACTCAGCGGGGCCGAGGGGGGAGACCCAGTACTTC
NA | TRBJ2-5 | TRBD2 | TRBV7-3 | CASSLTSGGAETQYF | TGTGCCAGCAGCTTAACTAGCGGGGGGGCGGAGACCCAGTACTTC
NA | TRBJ1-2 | TRBD1 | TRBV5-6 | CASSKQGYGYTF | TGTGCCAGCAGCAAACAGGGGTATGGCTACACCTTC
NA | TRBJ2-7 | NA | TRBV12-5 | CASGLVGGLGYEQYF | TGTGCTAGTGGTTTGGTCGGGGGACTGGGGTACGAGCAGTACTTC
NA | TRBJ1-1 | TRBD1 | TRBV18 | CASSPGQPNTEAFF | TGTGCCAGCTCGCCGGGACAGCCGAACACTGAAGCTTTCTTT
NA | TRBJ1-2 | NA | TRBV5-6 | CASIYSGRNYGYTF | TGTGCCAGCATCTATAGCGGCAGAAACTATGGCTACACCTTC
NA | TRBJ1-1 | NA | TRBV19 | CASSTGLQTTEAFF | TGTGCCAGTAGTACCGGACTGCAGACCACTGAAGCTTTCTTT
NA | TRBJ2-1 | TRBD2 | TRBV19 | CASSELDQGLGFVF | TGTGCCAGTAGCGAACTCGATCAAGGACTAGGTTTCGTCTTC
NA | TRBJ1-1 | NA | TRBV5-4 | CASSLGGGGPGETEAFF | TGTGCCAGCAGCTTGGGCGGGGGCGGTCCCGGCGAGACTGAAGCTTTCTTT
NA | TRBJ2-1 | NA | TRBV19 | CASSSLIGGEAYNEQFF | TGTGCCAGTAGTAGCCTTATAGGTGGTGAGGCTTACAATGAGCAGTTCTTC
NA | TRBJ1-2 | NA | TRBV6-5 | CASSYSKAGNYGYTF | TGTGCCAGCAGTTACTCGAAGGCAGGGAACTATGGCTACACCTTC
NA | TRBJ2-5 | TRBD2 | TRBV5-1 | CASSLGGTSGQETQYF | TGCGCCAGCAGCTTGGGGGGGACTAGCGGGCAAGAGACCCAGTACTTC
NA | TRBJ2-1 | TRBD1 | TRBV5-1 | CASSLGQGYYNEQFF | TGCGCCAGCAGCTTGGGACAGGGTTACTACAATGAGCAGTTCTTC
NA | TRBJ1-1 | TRBD1 | TRBV5-1 | CASSPGQGEAFF | TGCGCCAGCAGTCCCGGACAGGGCGAAGCTTTCTTT